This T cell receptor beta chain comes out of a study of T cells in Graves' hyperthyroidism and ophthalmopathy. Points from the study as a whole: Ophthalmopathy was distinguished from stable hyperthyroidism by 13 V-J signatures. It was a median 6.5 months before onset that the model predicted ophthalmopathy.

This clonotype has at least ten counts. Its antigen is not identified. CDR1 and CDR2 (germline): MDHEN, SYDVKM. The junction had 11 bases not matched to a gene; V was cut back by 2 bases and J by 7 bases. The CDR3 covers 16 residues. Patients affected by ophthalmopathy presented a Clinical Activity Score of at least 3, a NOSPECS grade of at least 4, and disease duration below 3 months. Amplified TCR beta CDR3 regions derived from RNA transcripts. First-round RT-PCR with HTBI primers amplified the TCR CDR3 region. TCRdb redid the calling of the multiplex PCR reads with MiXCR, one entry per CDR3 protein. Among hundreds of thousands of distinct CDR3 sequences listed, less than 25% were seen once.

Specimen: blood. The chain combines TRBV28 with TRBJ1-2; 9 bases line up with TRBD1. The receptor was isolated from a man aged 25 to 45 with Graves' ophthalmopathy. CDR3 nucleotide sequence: TGTGCCAGCAGTTTACGGCTGACAGGGGGTGTAGGTGGCTACACCTTC. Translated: CASSLRLTGGVGGYTF.